This T cell receptor (beta chain) was identified during a study of response to subunit inactivated influenza vaccine. Study results and limitations: Only a handful of new T cells, the authors suggested, are recruited with each seasonal influenza vaccination.

MiXCR, run by TCRdb on the RT-PCR reads, gives a single entry per CDR3 protein. The sample lists hundreds of thousands of distinct CDR3 sequences; about 25% were seen once. Germline loops: CDR1 LGHNA, CDR2 YSLEER. This CDR3 is built from 16 residues. V trimming: 1 base; J trimming: 2 bases; junction bases outside the gene matches: 6. This clonotype is a singleton in its sample. Its antigen is as yet unknown. The sequences come from CD4+ T cells sorted from PBMCs, collected roughly 5 days after vaccination. This TCR was sampled from a man over 45 who received an inactivated influenza vaccine. The chain employs TRBV4-3 and TRBJ2-3, with 7 bases that match TRBD2. As DNA, the CDR3 is TGCGCCAGCAGCCAAGGAGATGCGGGAGACACAGATACGCAGTATTTT. Translated, it gives CASSQGDAGDTDTQYF.